Listed below are T cell receptor beta chains from one sample, sequenced in a study of cytomegalovirus exposure and HLA in healthy donors. Sequenced by immunoSEQ multiplex PCR; TCRdb stores in-frame clones only, minus some. The sample lists roughly 150,000 clones; approximately 90% were seen once. Sequenced sample: PBMCs. These receptors all come from a man in his late teens or twenties in good health and CMV-seronegative. CDR3s include the opening cysteine and the closing phenylalanine or tryptophan. Fields, in order: V gene, D gene, J gene, CDR3 protein. The D gene is left open where the match is weak.

v_gene: TRBV29-1; d_gene: NA; j_gene: TRBJ1-4; CDR3aa: CSVARGGKGDEKLFF
v_gene: TRBV28; d_gene: NA; j_gene: TRBJ2-7; CDR3aa: CASSLYSGPTYEQYF
v_gene: TRBV19; d_gene: TRBD1; j_gene: TRBJ2-5; CDR3aa: CASSINFGRGQETQYF
v_gene: TRBV4-1; d_gene: NA; j_gene: TRBJ2-7; CDR3aa: CASSYRDTSSYEQYF
v_gene: TRBV10-3; d_gene: NA; j_gene: TRBJ1-1; CDR3aa: CAITRRGKSDAFF
v_gene: TRBV7-2; d_gene: TRBD2; j_gene: TRBJ2-7; CDR3aa: CASRLAGAVTYEQYF
v_gene: TRBV6-5; d_gene: NA; j_gene: TRBJ2-1; CDR3aa: CASSVAFLSYNEQFF
v_gene: TRBV4-3; d_gene: TRBD1; j_gene: TRBJ2-7; CDR3aa: CASSQVSGRGSEQYF
v_gene: TRBV13; d_gene: TRBD2; j_gene: TRBJ2-7; CDR3aa: CASSRGLAGGYEQYF
v_gene: TRBV28; d_gene: NA; j_gene: TRBJ2-3; CDR3aa: CASSFSPDTQYF
v_gene: TRBV27; d_gene: NA; j_gene: TRBJ2-6; CDR3aa: CASSSSGANVLTF
v_gene: TRBV7-2; d_gene: NA; j_gene: TRBJ2-7; CDR3aa: CASRWERYEQYF
v_gene: TRBV19; d_gene: TRBD2; j_gene: TRBJ2-1; CDR3aa: CASSTPRTSGTDEQFF
v_gene: TRBV2; d_gene: NA; j_gene: TRBJ2-3; CDR3aa: CASSNQGPPDTQYF
v_gene: TRBV18; d_gene: NA; j_gene: TRBJ1-2; CDR3aa: CASSPTLKGRDGYTF
v_gene: TRBV5-4; d_gene: TRBD1; j_gene: TRBJ1-1; CDR3aa: CASRGQGETEAFF
v_gene: TRBV7-9; d_gene: NA; j_gene: TRBJ2-1; CDR3aa: CASSLAGGPAYEQFF
v_gene: TRBV7-9; d_gene: NA; j_gene: TRBJ2-7; CDR3aa: CASSLPTKFSYEQYF
v_gene: TRBV19; d_gene: NA; j_gene: TRBJ2-1; CDR3aa: CAISPRALYNEQFF
v_gene: TRBV4-3; d_gene: TRBD2; j_gene: TRBJ2-1; CDR3aa: CASSQAGTSGRNDEQFF
v_gene: TRBV15; d_gene: TRBD1; j_gene: TRBJ1-5; CDR3aa: CATSDRVGYQPQHF
v_gene: TRBV6-6; d_gene: TRBD1; j_gene: TRBJ1-5; CDR3aa: CASSRTGGENQPQHF
v_gene: TRBV10-3; d_gene: TRBD1; j_gene: TRBJ1-5; CDR3aa: CAISGGTGTNQPQHF
v_gene: TRBV5-1; d_gene: NA; j_gene: TRBJ1-3; CDR3aa: CASTAGSGNTIYF
v_gene: TRBV6-5; d_gene: NA; j_gene: TRBJ1-2; CDR3aa: CASSYSVGQSYGYTF
v_gene: TRBV6-5; d_gene: NA; j_gene: TRBJ1-1; CDR3aa: CASSYTNPSGEAFF
v_gene: TRBV6-5; d_gene: NA; j_gene: TRBJ2-7; CDR3aa: CASSYNRYEQYF
v_gene: TRBV27; d_gene: TRBD1; j_gene: TRBJ1-2; CDR3aa: CASSRDRGREGGYTF
v_gene: TRBV5-4; d_gene: TRBD1; j_gene: TRBJ1-3; CDR3aa: CASSLGTGAGNTIYF